These 28 T cell receptor beta chains originate from one sample sequenced in a study of identical twins. TCRdb used MiXCR to reprocess the 5' RACE reads, holding one entry per CDR3 protein. The table includes around 680,000 distinct CDR3 sequences, 8.6% detected once. The sample was also reused in another study, on yellow fever vaccine responses in identical twins.

Sequences were obtained from PBMCs. These receptors were obtained from a young woman in good health.

This clonotype showed up just a few times. The rearrangement uses TRBV3-1 and TRBJ1-2, with D unresolved. Between the trimmed V and J ends, which lost 2 bases and 8 bases, there was a span of 18 bases. Germline V CDR1 and CDR2: LGHDT, YNNKEL (reference sequence). This CDR3 comprises 15 residues. In nucleotides, the CDR3 is TGTGCCAGCAGCCAACGTCGAGGAGACGAAAGGGGCTACACCTTC. Translation: CASSQRRGDERGYTF.

This clonotype was recorded a few times. The chain links TRBV5-6 to TRBJ2-7, with 8 bases lining up with TRBD1. CDR3 length equals 15 residues. J gave up 4 bases and V 8 bases, and 14 bases lay outside the gene matches. CDR1 is SGHDT and CDR2 is YYEEEE in the germline V gene. The chain's CDR3 is CASNPGTGRVYEQYF. The CDR3 region has the DNA TGTGCCAGTAACCCCGGGACAGGCCGTGTGTACGAGCAGTACTTC.

The V gene is TRBV6-6, the J gene TRBJ2-5; D possibly uses TRBD1 or TRBD2 (5 bases each). This CDR3 is 10 amino acids long. Trimming removed 6 bases at V and 9 bases at J, with 8 bases between. CDR1 is MNHNY and CDR2 is SVGAGI in the germline V gene (reference sequence). The CDR3 spells CASRGDSQYF. In DNA form, the CDR3 reads TGTGCCAGCAGGGGGGATTCCCAGTACTTC.

This clonotype came up many times. CDR3: CASSALGEQFF. CDR3 sequence (DNA): TGTGCCAGCAGTGCCTTGGGTGAGCAGTTCTTC. V usage is TRBV9 and J usage is TRBJ2-1; D ambiguous. From germline, CDR1 is SGDLS and CDR2 YYNGEE. V was cut by 5 bases and J by 9 bases, with 9 bases left in between. The CDR3 has 11 amino acids.

The gene calls are TRBV6-2 or TRBV6-3 and TRBJ1-1; no firm D call. The V gene's germline CDR1 is MNHEY and CDR2 SVGEGT. This CDR3 is 13 amino acids long. V was clipped by 7 bases and J by 0 bases, with 9 bases between them. The CDR3 region is CASKEQMNTEAFF. DNA of the CDR3: TGTGCCAGCAAGGAACAAATGAACACTGAAGCTTTCTTT.

This clonotype was picked up many times. The rearrangement links TRBV5-1 to TRBJ1-5; D is undetermined. Per the germline V gene, CDR1 is SGHRS and CDR2 is YFSETQ. Trimming removed 4 bases from V and 0 bases from J, with 5 bases in between. The CDR3 sequence is 13 residues long. CDR3 amino acids: CASSDDSNQPQHF. CDR3 DNA sequence: TGCGCCAGCAGCGACGATAGCAATCAGCCCCAGCATTTT.

This clonotype was seen only a few times. This chain joins TRBV4-3 and TRBJ2-7; 10 nucleotides agree with TRBD2. The germline V gene has CDR1 LGHNA and CDR2 YSLEER. The length of the CDR3 is 15 residues. Trimming cost V 4 bases and J 2 bases; bases outside gene matches: 5. CDR3 nucleotide sequence: TGCGCCAGCAGCCGGAAGCGGGAGGGCCCCTACGAGCAGTACTTC. This gives the protein CASSRKREGPYEQYF.

This clonotype was seen repeatedly, ten times or more. This chain joins TRBV5-1 and TRBJ1-4; TRBD1 agrees at 7 bases. The germline V gene encodes CDR1 SGHRS and CDR2 YFSETQ. With V trimmed by 4 bases and J by 7 bases, 1 base remained unmatched. This CDR3 has 12 residues. CDR3 sequence reads: CASSGQAEKLFF. The DNA of the CDR3 is TGCGCCAGCAGCGGACAGGCTGAAAAACTGTTTTTT.

This rearrangement joins TRBV7-8 to TRBJ2-7; D gene unclear. Germline assignment: CDR1 SGHVS and CDR2 FQNEAQ. V gave up 4 bases and J gave up 6 bases, with 10 bases separating them. This CDR3 is built from 12 residues. The CDR3 loop is CASSSDTFEQYF. CDR3 sequence (DNA): TGTGCCAGCAGCTCAGACACCTTCGAGCAGTACTTC.

This chain uses TRBV5-1 with TRBJ2-1; D is undetermined. The CDR3 consists of 11 residues. V lost 1 base and J lost 10, with 6 bases in between. Germline lookup yields CDR1 SGHRS and CDR2 YFSETQ. The CDR3 region has the DNA TGCGCCAGCAGCTTGTTGAGGGAGCAGTTCTTC. Translation: CASSLLREQFF.

This clonotype has a handful of counts. This chain links TRBV12-3 or TRBV12-4 with TRBJ1-6, with TRBD1 identical over 7 bases. This CDR3 is 15 amino acids long. V gave up 3 bases and J gave up 5 bases; unmatched junction bases: 4. In nucleotides, the CDR3 is TGTGCCAGCAGTTTGGGGACAGAAGATAATTCACCCCTCCACTTT. Amino acids: CASSLGTEDNSPLHF.

This clonotype was counted only a few times. This chain links TRBV24-1 with TRBJ1-1; D might be TRBD1 (5 bases). The CDR3 length is 15 residues. Trimming stripped 6 bases from V and 4 bases from J, with 17 bases between. Germline V CDR1 and CDR2: KGHDR, SFDVKD. Written as DNA, the CDR3 is TGTGCCACCAGTAATTCGGGGGGAGTGATCACTGAAGCTTTCTTT. Translation gives CATSNSGGVITEAFF.

This clonotype has at least ten counts. The gene calls are TRBV5-1 and TRBJ2-5; 7 positions match TRBD2. Germline CDR1 SGHRS, CDR2 YFSETQ. J lost 4 bases, V lost 3 bases, and 6 bases had no gene match. This CDR3 region has 14 residues. The CDR3 sequence is CASSWDSGSETQYF. CDR3 bases: TGCGCCAGCAGCTGGGATAGCGGGTCAGAGACCCAGTACTTC.

V and J are TRBV5-8 and TRBJ2-6; D unresolved. Germline-derived CDR1 and CDR2 are SGHTS and YDEGEE. The CDR3 contains 14 residues. Trimming shortened V by 1 base and J by 2 bases, and 4 bases separated the two germline ends. The CDR3 coding sequence is TGTGCCAGCAGCTTGAGTCCTGGGGCCAACGTCCTGACTTTC. This sequence encodes CASSLSPGANVLTF.

A few counts support this clonotype. V and J are TRBV6-5 and TRBJ2-1; 10 nucleotides match TRBD2. The CDR3 extends over 17 amino acids. Trimming took 0 bases from V and 3 from J; bases not matched to a gene: 5. Germline CDR1 reads MNHEY; CDR2 reads SVGAGI. CDR3 sequence: CASSYSRTSGNYNEQFF. The DNA for the CDR3 is TGTGCCAGCAGTTACTCTCGGACTAGCGGAAACTACAATGAGCAGTTCTTC.

This clonotype has just a few counts. The chain couples TRBV18 to TRBJ2-1; 11 positions match TRBD2. V lost 3 bases, J lost 9 bases, and 7 bases stayed unmatched. The CDR3 spans 15 residues. Germline V gene data show CDR1 as KGHSH and CDR2 as LQKENI. The CDR3 DNA sequence: TGTGCCAGCTCACCCTTACTAGCGGGAGAGGCTGAGCAGTTCTTC. It codes for CASSPLLAGEAEQFF.

This clonotype was recorded a few times. The genes are TRBV28 and TRBJ2-7, with TRBD2 matching 16 bases. The germline gives CDR1 MDHEN, CDR2 SYDVKM. With 5 bases clipped from V and 10 bases from J, the junction kept 14 bases outside the gene matches. This CDR3 region has 17 residues. CDR3 amino acids: CASSLRGTSGRAKNQYF. The CDR3 nucleotides are TGTGCCAGCAGTCTGAGAGGGACTAGCGGGAGGGCCAAGAATCAGTACTTC.

This clonotype was recorded many times. The chain employs TRBV14 and TRBJ2-3, with D unresolved. Germline lookup yields CDR1 SGHDN and CDR2 FVKESK. The V and J ends lost 3 bases and 5 bases respectively, with 9 bases between them. This CDR3 spans 13 amino acids. CDR3 coding DNA: TGTGCCAGCAGCCACCTGTTAAGAGATACGCAGTATTTT. Protein product: CASSHLLRDTQYF.

This clonotype was observed a handful of times. This chain uses TRBV7-9 with TRBJ2-3, with 10 bases aligning to TRBD1. In germline, CDR1 is SEHNR, CDR2 FQNEAQ (reference sequence). The V segment lost 2 bases and the J segment 2 bases; nucleotides outside the gene matches: 1. The length of the CDR3 is 15 residues. Written as DNA, the CDR3 is TGTGCCAGCAGCTTACGACAGGGGGCCACAGATACGCAGTATTTT. This encodes CASSLRQGATDTQYF.

With respect to this clonotype: A much larger clone is a single base away; this may be a read error. The V call is TRBV2, the J call TRBJ2-3; 7 bases line up with TRBD1. The CDR3 is 13 amino acids. V was clipped by 7 bases and J by 2 bases; unmatched bases: 3. In germline, CDR1 is SNHLY, CDR2 FYNNEI. The CDR3 nucleotides are TGTGCCAGCAAGGGACAGATCACAGATACGCAGTATTTT. Its translation: CASKGQITDTQYF.

This chain uses TRBV9 with TRBJ2-3, with TRBD2 matching over 15 bases. This CDR3 region has 13 residues. The germline V gene encodes CDR1 SGDLS and CDR2 YYNGEE. V shed 4 bases and J 13 bases; nucleotides not matched to a gene: 4. The CDR3 DNA sequence: TGTGCCAGCAGCCCGAGGACTAGCGGGGGGGAGTATTTT. Protein product: CASSPRTSGGEYF.

This clonotype was recorded a few times. The DNA of the CDR3 is TGTGCCAGCTTAAGGGCGACAGGAATGGGCAATGAGCAGTTCTTC. This translates into CASLRATGMGNEQFF. The V call is TRBV6-1, the J call TRBJ2-1; possible D gene TRBD1, 6 bases. Between the trimmed V and J ends, which lost 8 bases and 6 bases, there was a span of 20 bases. Germline V gives CDR1 MNHNS, CDR2 SASEGT. This CDR3 comprises 15 residues.

This clonotype occurred many times. Relative to the germline gene, one junction end is altered; a read error may explain this. The chain couples TRBV5-1 to TRBJ2-7, with 8 bases matching TRBD2. Germline V CDR1 and CDR2: SGHRS, YFSETQ. This CDR3 is built from 14 residues. CDR3 bases: TGTGCCAGCAGTTTAGCGGGGAGCTCCTACGAGCAGTACTTC. Its translation is CASSLAGSSYEQYF.

The V gene is TRBV6-6, the J gene TRBJ2-7; 8 nucleotides agree with TRBD1. J gave up 6 bases and V 7 bases, and 8 bases lay outside the gene matches. This CDR3 is 13 amino acids long. The germline gives CDR1 MNHNY, CDR2 SVGAGI (reference sequence). The CDR3 sequence: CASTGQASFEQYF. Here the CDR3 DNA reads TGTGCCAGCACGGGACAGGCCTCATTCGAGCAGTACTTC.

This clonotype came up many times. The chain couples TRBV7-9 to TRBJ2-1; a possible D gene is TRBD2 (5 bases). The CDR3 spans 13 residues. V shed 11 bases and J shed 4 bases, with 15 bases lying between them. Germline V lookup: CDR1 SEHNR, CDR2 FQNEAQ (reference sequence). DNA for the CDR3: TGTGCCGGCGAGGAGGTCGGGTACAATGAGCAGTTCTTC. It is translated as CAGEEVGYNEQFF.

The V and J genes are TRBV5-1 and TRBJ2-2; 7 bases are a match to TRBD1. CDR3 length: 15 residues. Germline CDR1 and CDR2: SGHRS and YFSETQ. V lost 5 bases to trimming and J lost 0 bases; unmatched junction nucleotides: 4. DNA of the CDR3: TGCGCCAGCAGAACAGGGGTCTCGAACACCGGGGAGCTGTTTTTT. As protein: CASRTGVSNTGELFF. Based on the CDR3 plus reference TRBV5-1 and TRBJ2-2, the full variable domain is KAGVTQTPRYLIKTRGQQVTLSCSPISGHRSVSWYQQTPGQGLQFLFEYFSETQRNKGNFPGRFSGRQFSNSRSEMNVSTLELGDSALYLCASRTGVSNTGELFFGEGSRLTVL.

This clonotype was recorded a few times. The J gene is TRBJ2-1, the V gene TRBV4-2; possible D gene TRBD2, 6 bases. V dropped 3 bases and J dropped 7 bases, with 22 bases sitting between them. CDR1 LGHNA and CDR2 YNFKEQ come from the germline V gene. The CDR3 spans 17 residues. Written as DNA, the CDR3 is TGTGCCAGCAGCCATGGGGAAGGAGTCGGGAGTAGGAATGAGCAGTTCTTC. Translation gives CASSHGEGVGSRNEQFF.

This clonotype came up many times. V usage is TRBV27 and J usage is TRBJ2-1; 10 positions match TRBD2. Trimming cost V 5 bases and J 0 bases; bases outside gene matches: 7. Germline CDR1 reads MNHEY; CDR2 reads SMNVEV (reference sequence). This CDR3 is 17 amino acids long. The CDR3 loop reads CASSLGTSASSYNEQFF. The CDR3 nucleotides are TGTGCCAGCAGTCTTGGGACTAGCGCGTCCTCCTACAATGAGCAGTTCTTC.